The sequence of this T cell receptor (beta chain) was determined in a study of T cell responses to AZD1222 COVID-19 vaccine. A word on this clone: Antigen specificity is unknown.

Study-wide results and limits: The CD4 TCRs associated with vaccination extended across spike and predominated at 160-218 and 743-854. Compared with day 0, the breadth and depth of the Spike-specific TCR repertoire rose significantly after two doses of AZD1222. Unmutated variant regions reportedly attract nearly half of all spike-specific TCRs. In a largely white British group with more females than males, clonal diversity was possibly underestimated.

V shed 10 bases, J shed 4 bases, and the junction held 9 bases outside the gene matches. The CDR3 runs to 14 residues. Germline V gene data show CDR1 as LGHDT and CDR2 as YNNKEL (reference sequence). Sequencing used immunoSEQ multiplex PCR; TCRdb keeps in-frame clones, though not all of them. Found here are around 130,000 clones, 75% to 90% of them singletons; the top ten hold roughly 1.5%. The sequence derives from an adult in good health. This sample comprised peripheral blood, obtained on day 0 of AZD1222 vaccination. V is TRBV3-1 (or the pseudogene TRBV3-2) and J is TRBJ2-1; TRBD2 matches 8 bases. The CDR3 here is CATSSGGLYNEQFF. CDR3 nucleotide sequence: TGTGCCACCTCAAGCGGGGGCCTTTACAATGAGCAGTTCTTC.